The following is a T cell receptor beta chain sequence with its context. Its target is not known. The CDR3 is made up of 13 amino acids. V was clipped by 3 bases and J by 0 bases, with 4 bases between them. Germline V gene sequence: CDR1 MNHEY, CDR2 SMNVEV (reference sequence). Repertoires were generated with immunoSEQ multiplex PCR, while TCRdb's copy carries only in-frame clones and drops some. In the table there are tens of thousands of clones, 85% of which are singletons. Time point of the sample: pretreatment peripheral blood. Patients' cancers were locally advanced or metastatic urothelial carcinomas. The sample belongs to a study of PD-L1 blockade in urothelial cancer. Across the whole study: Patients' atezolizumab regimen, 1,200 mg intravenously every 3 weeks, began around 2014. The number of prior chemotherapy regimens per patient was 0 to 3.

General study results and limits: Patients who had durable benefit saw their tumor-associated blood clones expand more at 3 weeks.

The V gene is TRBV27, the J gene TRBJ2-3; the D is unclear. The TCR sequence derives from a man between 65 and 85 years old with urothelial cancer. The input for sequencing was PBMCs, taken around atezolizumab (anti-PD-L1) treatment. The CDR3 loop reads CASSFGSTDTQYF. DNA of the CDR3: TGTGCCAGCAGTTTCGGGAGCACAGATACGCAGTATTTT.